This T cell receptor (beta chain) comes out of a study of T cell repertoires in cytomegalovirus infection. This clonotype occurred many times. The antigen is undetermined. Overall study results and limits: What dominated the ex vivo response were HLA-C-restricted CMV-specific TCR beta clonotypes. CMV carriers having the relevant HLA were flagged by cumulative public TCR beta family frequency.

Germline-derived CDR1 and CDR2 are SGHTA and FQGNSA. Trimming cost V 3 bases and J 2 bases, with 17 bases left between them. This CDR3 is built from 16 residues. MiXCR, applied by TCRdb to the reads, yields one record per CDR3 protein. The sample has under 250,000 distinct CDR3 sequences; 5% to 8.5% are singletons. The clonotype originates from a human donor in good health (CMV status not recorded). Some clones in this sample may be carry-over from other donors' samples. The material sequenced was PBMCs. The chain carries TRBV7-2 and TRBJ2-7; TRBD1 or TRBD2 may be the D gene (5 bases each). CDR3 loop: CASSFGGGKGTYEQYF. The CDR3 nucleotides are TGTGCCAGCAGCTTCGGTGGAGGAAAGGGGACCTACGAGCAGTACTTC. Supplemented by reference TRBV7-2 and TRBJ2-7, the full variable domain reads GAGVSQSPSNKVTEKGKDVELRCDPISGHTALYWYRQSLGQGLEFLIYFQGNSAPDKSGLPSDRFSAERTGGSVSTLTIQRTQQEDSAVYLCASSFGGGKGTYEQYFGPGTRLTVT.